This T cell receptor (beta chain) was sequenced in a study of T-cell reconstitution after alpha-beta-depleted transplantation in children. Unique molecular identifiers were incorporated when the TCRbeta library was constructed. In TCRdb, the PCR reads were re-called with MiXCR into one record per CDR3 protein. The data contain some 240,000 distinct CDR3 sequences, around 9.7% of them seen just once; the ten biggest clones take up 5.1%. Ten or more counts support this clonotype. Per the germline V gene, CDR1 is SGHRS and CDR2 is YFSETQ. The CDR3 runs to 16 residues. J gave up 5 bases and V 4 bases, and 9 bases lay outside the gene matches.

Sample: PBMCs from the stem cell graft donor, taken from the stem cell graft. The TCR sequence derives from a human donor who donated a stem cell graft to a child with SCID. V and J are TRBV5-1 and TRBJ2-2, with 9 bases lining up with TRBD2. CDR3 region: CASSPSNLAGTGELFF. CDR3 sequence (DNA): TGCGCCAGCAGCCCCTCGAATCTAGCGGGGACCGGGGAGCTGTTTTTT.